This T cell receptor beta chain was identified during a study of human T cells and chemical hapten exposure. Study-level findings and limits: There were significantly more large CDR3 similarity clusters among expanded TCRs than among controls.

Time point of the sample: patch test 1, 2 weeks after DPC sensitization. The treatment here: therapeutic diphenylcyclopropenone sensitization with weekly scalp DPC. This clonotype was detected many times. Its antigen is not identified. Each CDR3 protein is one row after TCRdb ran MiXCR on the RACE reads. The sample lists under 450,000 distinct CDR3 sequences; roughly 4.8% were seen once. The length of the CDR3 is 15 residues. CDR1 SEHNR and CDR2 FQNEAQ come from the germline V gene (reference sequence). Trimming pared 8 bases from V and 5 bases from J, leaving 21 bases between. This receptor was obtained from a woman aged 45-60 years with alopecia areata. Some clones in this sample may be carry-over from other donors' samples. The chain has TRBV7-9 and TRBJ2-5; D remains ambiguous. This specimen consisted of whole blood, obtained in connection with sensitization to the hapten diphenylcyclopropenone (DPC). CDR3 bases: TGTGCCAGCCTTTCCCTCGTTCAAGATCGGGAGACCCAGTACTTC. This gives the protein CASLSLVQDRETQYF.